Sequencing of this T cell receptor beta chain was carried out in a study of cytomegalovirus exposure and HLA in healthy donors. This clone was picked up one time. The antigen remains unidentified. The PCR had 60 Vbeta and 13 Jbeta primers. Produced via immunoSEQ multiplex PCR; TCRdb's table is partial and in-frame only. The sample holds 200,000 or so clones, 82% seen once. Study-wide results and caveats: There were reportedly fewer N-insertions in an Asian-associated ancestry cluster than the approximately 670-donor mean, in a later analysis.

This CDR3 comprises 15 residues. After removal of 2 bases from V and 4 bases from J, the junction contained 7 bases not matched to a gene. The germline CDR1 and CDR2 sequences are MGHRA and YSYEKL. The sequenced sample was PBMCs. The V call is TRBV4-1, the J call TRBJ2-7, with 8 bases that match TRBD1. The sequence came from a boy aged 2 to 10 in good health and CMV-seronegative. In DNA form, the CDR3 reads TGCGCCAGCAGCCAAATGACAGGGGACGGTTACGAGCAGTACTTC. It is translated as CASSQMTGDGYEQYF.